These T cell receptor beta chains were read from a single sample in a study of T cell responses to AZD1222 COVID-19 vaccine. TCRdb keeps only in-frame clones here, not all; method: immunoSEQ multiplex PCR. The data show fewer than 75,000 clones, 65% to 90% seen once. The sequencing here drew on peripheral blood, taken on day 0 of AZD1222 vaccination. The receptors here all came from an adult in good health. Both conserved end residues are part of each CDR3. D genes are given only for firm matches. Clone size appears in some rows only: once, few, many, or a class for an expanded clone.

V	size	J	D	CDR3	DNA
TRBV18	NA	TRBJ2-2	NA	CASSPLTTGELFF	TGTGCCAGCTCACCACTAACGACCGGGGAGCTGTTTTTT
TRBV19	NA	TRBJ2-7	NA	CASSIREEQYF	TGTGCCAGTAGTATCCGGGAGGAGCAGTACTTC
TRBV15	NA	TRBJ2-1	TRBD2	CATSRETSGGYYNEQFF	TGTGCCACCAGCAGAGAGACTAGCGGGGGGTACTACAATGAGCAGTTCTTC
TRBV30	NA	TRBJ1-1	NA	CAWSVRGIRPNTEAFF	TGTGCCTGGAGTGTAAGAGGGATCAGGCCGAACACTGAAGCTTTCTTT
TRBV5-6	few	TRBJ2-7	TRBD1	CASSFGTGLYEQYF	TGTGCCAGCAGCTTCGGGACAGGGTTGTACGAGCAGTACTTC
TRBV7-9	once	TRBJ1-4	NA	CASRTQGVSNEKLFF	TGTGCCAGCAGGACGCAGGGAGTCTCTAATGAAAAACTGTTTTTT
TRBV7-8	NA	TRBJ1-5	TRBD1	CASSFTGGVDQPQHF	TGTGCCAGCAGCTTTACAGGGGGCGTAGATCAGCCCCAGCATTTT
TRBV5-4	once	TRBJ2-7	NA	CASSLHRVYEQYF	TGTGCCAGCAGCCTACACAGGGTTTACGAGCAGTACTTC
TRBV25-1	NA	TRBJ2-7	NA	CASSVTSYEQYF	TGTGCCAGCAGTGTAACTTCCTACGAGCAGTACTTC
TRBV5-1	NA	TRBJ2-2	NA	CASSSRVNANTGELFF	TGCGCCAGCAGCTCCAGGGTTAACGCGAACACCGGGGAGCTGTTTTTT
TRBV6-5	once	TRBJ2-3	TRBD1	CASKNRGPSTDTQYF	TGTGCCAGCAAAAACAGGGGCCCTAGCACAGATACGCAGTATTTT
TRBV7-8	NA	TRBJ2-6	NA	CASSRDISGANVLTF	TGTGCCAGCAGCCGAGACATCTCCGGGGCCAACGTCCTGACTTTC
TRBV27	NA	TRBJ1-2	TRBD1	CASRGQGGSYTF	TGTGCCAGCAGGGGACAGGGCGGCAGCTACACCTTC
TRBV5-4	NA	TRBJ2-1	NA	CASSWRGQSNEQFF	TGTGCCAGCAGCTGGCGGGGACAATCCAATGAGCAGTTCTTC
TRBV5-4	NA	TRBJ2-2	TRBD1	CASSLGTGYTGELFF	TGTGCCAGCAGCTTGGGGACAGGATACACCGGGGAGCTGTTTTTT
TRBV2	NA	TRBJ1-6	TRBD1	CASSGQGNSPLHF	TGTGCCAGCAGTGGACAGGGGAATTCACCCCTCCACTTT
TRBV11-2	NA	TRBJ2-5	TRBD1	CASSLWGSLQGSMETQYF	TGTGCCAGCAGCTTATGGGGGTCTTTACAGGGGTCGATGGAGACCCAGTACTTC
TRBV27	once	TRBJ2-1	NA	CASSLSNEQFF	TGTGCCAGCAGTTTAAGCAATGAGCAGTTCTTC
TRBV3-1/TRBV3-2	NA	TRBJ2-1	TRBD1	CASSQDRGLSRGNEQFF	TGTGCCAGCAGCCAAGATAGGGGGCTTAGCAGGGGTAATGAGCAGTTCTTC
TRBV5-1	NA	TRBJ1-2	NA	CASSLEQGGGYTF	TGCGCCAGCAGCTTGGAACAGGGTGGTGGCTACACCTTC
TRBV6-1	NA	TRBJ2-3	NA	CASSEITQYF	TGTGCCAGCAGTGAAATAACGCAGTATTTT
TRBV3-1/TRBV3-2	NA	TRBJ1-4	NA	CASSPQGSTNEKLFF	TGTGCCAGCAGTCCCCAGGGATCAACTAATGAAAAACTGTTTTTT
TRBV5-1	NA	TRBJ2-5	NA	CASSFFVQETQYF	TGCGCCAGCAGCTTTTTCGTTCAAGAGACCCAGTACTTC
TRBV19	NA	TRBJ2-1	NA	CASSRREGSSYNEQFF	TGTGCCAGTAGCCGACGGGAAGGCAGCTCCTACAATGAGCAGTTCTTC
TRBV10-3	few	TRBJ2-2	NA	CAISEALRELFF	TGTGCCATCAGTGAGGCCCTGAGGGAGCTGTTTTTT
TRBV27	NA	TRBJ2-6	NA	CASPRGVSWSGANVLTF	TGTGCCAGCCCAAGGGGGGTAAGTTGGTCTGGGGCCAACGTCCTGACTTTC
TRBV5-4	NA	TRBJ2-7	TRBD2	CASSSPGLAAYEQYF	TGTGCCAGCAGCTCGCCGGGACTAGCAGCCTACGAGCAGTACTTC
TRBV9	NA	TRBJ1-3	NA	CASSVGDTIYF	TGTGCCAGCAGCGTAGGTGACACCATATATTTT
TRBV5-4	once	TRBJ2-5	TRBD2	CATFSGDLYQETQYF	TGTGCCACCTTTAGCGGGGATTTGTACCAAGAGACCCAGTACTTC
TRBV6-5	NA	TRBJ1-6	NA	CASRDQPLHNSPLHF	TGTGCCAGCAGAGATCAGCCCCTCCATAATTCACCCCTCCACTTT
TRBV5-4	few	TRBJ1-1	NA	CASSPVETNTEAFF	TGTGCCAGCAGCCCCGTGGAGACGAACACTGAAGCTTTCTTT
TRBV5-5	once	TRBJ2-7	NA	CASSLVGSSYSYEQYF	TGTGCCAGCAGCTTGGTTGGCAGTAGCTACTCCTACGAGCAGTACTTC
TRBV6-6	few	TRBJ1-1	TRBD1	CASTQGTDIQAFF	TGTGCCAGCACCCAAGGGACAGATATCCAAGCTTTCTTT
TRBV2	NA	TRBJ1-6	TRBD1	CASRTGLRSYNSPLHF	TGTGCCAGCCGGACAGGGCTTCGCTCCTATAATTCACCCCTCCACTTT
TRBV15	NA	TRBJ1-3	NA	CATSSGVRNTIYF	TGTGCCACCAGCTCTGGGGTTAGAAACACCATATATTTT
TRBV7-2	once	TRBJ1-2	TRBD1	CASSPKTGQGTGYTF	TGTGCCAGCAGCCCTAAGACCGGACAGGGGACTGGCTACACCTTC
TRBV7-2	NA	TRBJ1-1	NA	CASGQNTEAFF	TGTGCCAGCGGGCAGAACACTGAAGCTTTCTTT
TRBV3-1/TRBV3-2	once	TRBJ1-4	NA	CASSREPTNEKLFF	TGTGCCAGCAGCCGCGAGCCAACTAATGAAAAACTGTTTTTT
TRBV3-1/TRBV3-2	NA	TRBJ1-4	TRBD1	CASSQADRATNEKLFF	TGTGCCAGCAGCCAAGCGGACAGGGCGACTAATGAAAAACTGTTTTTT
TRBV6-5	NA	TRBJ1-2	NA	CASSRGIFYGYTF	TGTGCCAGCAGTCGAGGGATTTTCTATGGCTACACCTTC
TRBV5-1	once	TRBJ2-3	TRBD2	CASSLAGGSTDTQYF	TGCGCCAGCAGCTTAGCGGGGGGAAGCACAGATACGCAGTATTTT
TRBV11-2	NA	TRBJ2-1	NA	CASSLESAGTGNEQFF	TGTGCCAGCAGCTTAGAGTCCGCGGGGACGGGGAATGAGCAGTTCTTC
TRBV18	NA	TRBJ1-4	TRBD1	CASSPYTGTGHMKGKLFF	TGTGCCAGCTCACCCTACACCGGGACAGGGCATATGAAAGGAAAACTGTTTTTT
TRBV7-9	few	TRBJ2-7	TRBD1	CASSLTGGEHEQYF	TGTGCCAGCAGCCTTACAGGGGGTGAACACGAGCAGTACTTC
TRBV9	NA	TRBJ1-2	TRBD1	CASSAFDRAGYYGYTF	TGTGCCAGCAGCGCGTTCGACAGGGCGGGGTACTATGGCTACACCTTC
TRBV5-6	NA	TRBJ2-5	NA	CASSTQGYQETQYF	TGTGCCAGCAGCACCCAGGGGTACCAAGAGACCCAGTACTTC
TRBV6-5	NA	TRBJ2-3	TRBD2	CASSYSRTSGDDTQYF	TGTGCCAGCAGTTACTCACGGACTAGCGGGGACGATACGCAGTATTTT
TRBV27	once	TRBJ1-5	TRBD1	CASSYRGTEQPQHF	TGTGCCAGCAGTTACAGGGGCACGGAACAGCCCCAGCATTTT
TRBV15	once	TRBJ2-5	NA	CATSRGVGETQYF	TGTGCCACCAGCAGAGGAGTGGGAGAGACCCAGTACTTC
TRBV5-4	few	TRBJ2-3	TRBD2	CASSLTSGADTQYF	TGTGCCAGCAGCTTGACTAGCGGGGCAGATACGCAGTATTTT
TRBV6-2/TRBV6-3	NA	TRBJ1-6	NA	CASSYSTAYSPLHF	TGTGCCAGCAGTTATTCGACAGCTTATTCACCCCTCCACTTT